Listed below are T cell receptor beta chains from one sample, sequenced in a study of cytomegalovirus exposure and HLA in healthy donors. TCRdb's table, derived via immunoSEQ multiplex PCR, lists solely in-frame clones and lacks some. Of about 180,000 clones listed, about four fifths are singletons. The sequenced material came from PBMCs. These receptor sequences come from a man between 35 and 55 years old in good health and CMV-seronegative. CDR3s leave out the opening cysteine and the closing phenylalanine or tryptophan.

>12|TRBV28|TRBJ2-7
ASSPQGVTNEQY
>12|TRBV6-1|TRBJ2-3
ASTRDRGTDTQY
>13|TRBV7-9|TRBJ2-7
ASSAQQASSYEQY
>11|TRBV19|TRBJ1-1
ASSIGRNTEAF
>12|TRBV30|TRBJ1-5
AWSRGQYNQPQH
>14|TRBV6-1|TRBJ1-6
ASSENWQGVYSPLH
>13|TRBV5-6|NA
ASSLRTARAYEQY
>11|TRBV19|TRBJ2-7
ASRLGTEYEQY
>13|TRBV6-5|TRBJ1-1
ASSFSRQWRTEAF
>12|TRBV7-2|TRBJ2-7
ASSLGGEGYEQY
>12|TRBV9|TRBJ2-5
ASSSFRGGETQY
>11|TRBV30|TRBJ2-3
ARSGPSTDTQY
>11|TRBV21-1|TRBJ1-5
ARTDYSKQPQH
>12|TRBV7-9|TRBJ2-7
ASRELRNSYEQY
>16|TRBV7-2|TRBJ2-2
ASSILPGLADNTGELF
>13|TRBV2|TRBJ1-1
ASREIWGGNTEAF
>12|TRBV5-1|TRBJ2-7
ASSSAGRPYEQY
>14|TRBV5-4|TRBJ1-4
ASSRQGAFENEKLF
>9|TRBV29-1|TRBJ1-2
SAQGDYGYT
>14|TRBV19|TRBJ2-3
ASSLLKGGSTDTQY
>12|TRBV28|TRBJ2-3
ASSLAGGTDTQY
>14|TRBV4-3|TRBJ2-7
ASSQVTGGASYEQY
>10|TRBV28|TRBJ2-1
ASSSGVGEQF
>10|TRBV28|TRBJ1-2
ASSIPAYGYT
>13|TRBV6-5|TRBJ1-3
ASRRDTHTGNTIY
>12|TRBV11-2|TRBJ2-1
ASRLVSSYNEQF
>11|TRBV6-5|TRBJ1-2
ASSRDRAGGYT
>13|TRBV4-1|TRBJ1-5
ASSQAEASNQPQH
>12|TRBV7-9|TRBJ1-4
ASSNSGGDEKLF
>11|TRBV7-3|TRBJ1-3
ASSSIFGGTIY
>12|TRBV10-3|TRBJ2-3
AISLAGGADTQY
>13|TRBV4-3|TRBJ1-2
ASSQGTGDRVGYT
>14|TRBV6-5|TRBJ2-7
ASSSYGSGGSYEQY
>12|TRBV7-2|TRBJ2-3
ASSLGTSADTQY
>14|TRBV6-5|TRBJ2-7
ASSYSGGGSSYEQY
>12|TRBV19|TRBJ2-7
ASSIQGLPYEQY
>15|TRBV5-3|TRBJ2-3
ARSHPERRAPTDTQY
>16|TRBV29-1|TRBJ2-5
SVDGDSESTTYQETQY
>15|TRBV2|TRBJ1-3
ASSEAGRGRSGNTIY
>13|TRBV15|TRBJ2-3
ATSPRGGGTDTQY
>14|TRBV27|TRBJ2-6
ASSFRQPSGANVLT